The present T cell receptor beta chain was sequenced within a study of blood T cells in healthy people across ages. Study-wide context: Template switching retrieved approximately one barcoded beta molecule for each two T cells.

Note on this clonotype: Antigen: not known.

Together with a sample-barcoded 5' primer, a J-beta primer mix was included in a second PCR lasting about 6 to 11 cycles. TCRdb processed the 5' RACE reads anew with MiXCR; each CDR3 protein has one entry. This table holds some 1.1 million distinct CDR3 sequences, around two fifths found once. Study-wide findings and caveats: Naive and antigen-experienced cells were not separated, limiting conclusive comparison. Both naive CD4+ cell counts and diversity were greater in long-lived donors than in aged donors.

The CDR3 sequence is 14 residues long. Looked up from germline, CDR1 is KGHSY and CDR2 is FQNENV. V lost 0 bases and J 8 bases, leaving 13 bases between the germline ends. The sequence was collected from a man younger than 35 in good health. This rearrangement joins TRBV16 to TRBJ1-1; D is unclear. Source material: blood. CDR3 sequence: CASSQSSLREEAFF. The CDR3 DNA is TGTGCCAGCAGCCAATCATCCCTGCGGGAGGAAGCTTTCTTT.